The following is a T cell receptor beta chain sequence with its context. The entry originates in a study of OX40 agonist ivuxolimab in advanced cancers. Overall study context: Dose-escalation patients were diagnosed with hepatocellular carcinoma, melanoma, renal cell cancer or head and neck cancer. Treatment received earlier with anti-PD-1, anti-PD-L1 or anti-CTLA-4 agents was allowed, and over 30% had some.

Generated by immunoSEQ multiplex PCR, the TCRdb table keeps only in-frame clones and is missing some. Of 25,000 to 30,000 clones listed, approximately 83% are singletons. Looked up from germline, CDR1 is SQVTM and CDR2 is ANQGSEA. With 6 bases clipped from V and 2 bases from J, the junction kept 15 bases outside the gene matches. This CDR3 is built from 18 residues. The V and J genes are TRBV29-1 and TRBJ2-1; 11 nucleotides match TRBD2. The sequence was collected from an adult with an advanced solid tumor such as melanoma, head and neck, liver or kidney cancer. The sequenced sample was CD4+ or CD8+ T cells sorted from blood, obtained in a trial of the OX40 agonist ivuxolimab. The chain's CDR3 is CSVLLGLAGGSTYNEQFF. For the CDR3, the DNA is TGCAGCGTCCTCCTTGGGCTAGCGGGGGGTAGCACCTACAATGAGCAGTTCTTC.